This TCR beta chain was captured in a study of cytomegalovirus exposure and HLA in healthy donors. Study-wide findings and caveats: The classifier reportedly diagnosed cytomegalovirus status with high specificity and sensitivity.

The CDR3 is made up of 21 amino acids. Germline assignment: CDR1 LNHNV and CDR2 YYDKDF (reference sequence). V was cut by 1 base and J by 0 bases, with 22 bases left in between. A remark on this clone: The antigen remains undetermined.

This table comes from immunoSEQ multiplex PCR, and its TCRdb copy is limited to in-frame clones, with some not included. This sample has tens of thousands of clones; 90% to 95% occur once, and the top ten carry 0.65% to 0.7%. The sequenced sample was PBMCs. The TCR comes from a man aged 18 to 30 in good health and CMV-seronegative. The J gene is TRBJ2-6, the V gene TRBV15, with a tentative D call TRBD1 (7 bases). As DNA, the CDR3 is TGTGCCACCAGCAGAGGATCTGGGACAGCGGGCCAGGTCTCTGGGGCCAACGTCCTGACTTTC. It specifies CATSRGSGTAGQVSGANVLTF.